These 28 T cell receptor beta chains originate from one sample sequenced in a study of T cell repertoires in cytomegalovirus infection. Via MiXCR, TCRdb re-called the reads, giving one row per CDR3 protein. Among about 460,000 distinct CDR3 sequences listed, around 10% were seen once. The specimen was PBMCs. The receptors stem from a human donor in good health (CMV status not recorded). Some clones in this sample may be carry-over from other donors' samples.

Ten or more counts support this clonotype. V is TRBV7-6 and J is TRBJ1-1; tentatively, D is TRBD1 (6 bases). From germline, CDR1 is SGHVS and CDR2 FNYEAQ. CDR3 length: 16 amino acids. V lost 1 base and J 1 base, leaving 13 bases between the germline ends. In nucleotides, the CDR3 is TGTGCCAGCAGCTTAGAAGTTCGGACAGCGAACACTGAAGCTTTCTTT. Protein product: CASSLEVRTANTEAFF.

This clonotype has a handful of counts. The CDR3 DNA reads TGTGCCAGCAGCTCTCTTACTAACTATGGCTACACCTTC. The encoded protein is CASSSLTNYGYTF. The chain recombines TRBV5-5 with TRBJ1-2, with D unresolved. V shed 3 bases and J shed 0 bases, with 6 bases lying between them. Per the germline V gene, CDR1 is SGHKS and CDR2 is YYEKEE (reference sequence). CDR3 size: 13 residues. The full variable domain, in which reference TRBV5-5 and TRBJ1-2 provide the parts outside the CDR3, is DAGVTQSPTHLIKTRGQQVTLRCSPISGHKSVSWYQQVLGQGPQFIFQYYEKEERGRGNFPDRFSARQFPNYSSELNVNALLLGDSALYLCASSSLTNYGYTFGSGTRLTVV.

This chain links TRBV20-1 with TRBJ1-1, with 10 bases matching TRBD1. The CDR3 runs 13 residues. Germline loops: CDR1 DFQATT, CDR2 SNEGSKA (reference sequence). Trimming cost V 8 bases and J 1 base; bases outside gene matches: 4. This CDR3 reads CSPWTGGNTEAFF. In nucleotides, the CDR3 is TGCAGTCCCTGGACAGGGGGGAACACTGAAGCTTTCTTT.

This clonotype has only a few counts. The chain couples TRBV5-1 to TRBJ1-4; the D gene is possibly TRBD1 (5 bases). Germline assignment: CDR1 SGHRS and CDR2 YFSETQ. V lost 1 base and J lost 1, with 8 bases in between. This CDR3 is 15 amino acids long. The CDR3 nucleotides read TGCGCCAGCAGCTTGATAGGGGTAACTAATGAAAAACTGTTTTTT. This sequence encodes CASSLIGVTNEKLFF.

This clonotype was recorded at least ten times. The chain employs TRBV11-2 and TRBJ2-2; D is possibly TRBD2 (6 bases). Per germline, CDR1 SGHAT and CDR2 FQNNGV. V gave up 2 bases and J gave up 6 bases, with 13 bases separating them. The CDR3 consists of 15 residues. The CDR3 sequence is CASSLLATGAGELFF. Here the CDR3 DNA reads TGTGCCAGCAGCTTACTGGCAACGGGAGCCGGGGAGCTGTTTTTT. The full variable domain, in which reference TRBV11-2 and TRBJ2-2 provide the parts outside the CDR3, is EAGVAQSPRYKIIEKRQSVAFWCNPISGHATLYWYQQILGQGPKLLIQFQNNGVVDDSQLPKDRFSAERLKGVDSTLKIQPAKLEDSAVYLCASSLLATGAGELFFGEGSRLTVL.

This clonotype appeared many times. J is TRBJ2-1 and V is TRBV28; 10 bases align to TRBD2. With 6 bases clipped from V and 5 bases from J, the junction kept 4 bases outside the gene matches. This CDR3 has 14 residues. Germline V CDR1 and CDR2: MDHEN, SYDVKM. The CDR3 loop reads CASSPGLADNEQFF. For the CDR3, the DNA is TGTGCCAGCAGCCCTGGACTAGCGGACAATGAGCAGTTCTTC.

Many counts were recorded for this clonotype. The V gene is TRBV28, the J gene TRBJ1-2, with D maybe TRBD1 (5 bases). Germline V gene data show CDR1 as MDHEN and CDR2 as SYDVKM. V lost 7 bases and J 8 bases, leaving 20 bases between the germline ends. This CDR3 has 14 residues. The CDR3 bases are TGTGCCAGCACCGGAAGGGGTGGGGGACCCGGCTACACCTTC. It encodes CASTGRGGGPGYTF.

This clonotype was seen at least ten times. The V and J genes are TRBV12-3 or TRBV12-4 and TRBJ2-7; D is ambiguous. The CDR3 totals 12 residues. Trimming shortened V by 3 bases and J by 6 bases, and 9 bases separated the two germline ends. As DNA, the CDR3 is TGTGCCAGCAGTTTCTTTCCGGGCGAGCAGTACTTC. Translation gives CASSFFPGEQYF.

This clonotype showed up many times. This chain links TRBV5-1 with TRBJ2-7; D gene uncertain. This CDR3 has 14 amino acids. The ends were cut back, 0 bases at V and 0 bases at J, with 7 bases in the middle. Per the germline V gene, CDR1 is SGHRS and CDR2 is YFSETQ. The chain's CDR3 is CASSLGDPSYEQYF. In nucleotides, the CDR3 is TGCGCCAGCAGCTTGGGGGATCCCTCCTACGAGCAGTACTTC.

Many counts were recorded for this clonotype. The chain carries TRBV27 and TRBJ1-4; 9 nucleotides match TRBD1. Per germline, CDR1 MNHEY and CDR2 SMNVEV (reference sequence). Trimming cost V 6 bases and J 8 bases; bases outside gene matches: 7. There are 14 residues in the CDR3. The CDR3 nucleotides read TGTGCCAGCAGCCGGGACAGGGTTGGGGAAAAACTGTTTTTT. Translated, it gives CASSRDRVGEKLFF.

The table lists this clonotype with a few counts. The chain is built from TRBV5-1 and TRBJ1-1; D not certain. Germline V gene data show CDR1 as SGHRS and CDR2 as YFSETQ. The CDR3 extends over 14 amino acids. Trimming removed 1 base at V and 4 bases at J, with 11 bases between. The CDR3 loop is CASSLSNVGTEAFF. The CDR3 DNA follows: TGCGCCAGCAGCTTGAGCAACGTGGGCACTGAAGCTTTCTTT. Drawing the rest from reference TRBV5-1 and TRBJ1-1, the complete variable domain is KAGVTQTPRYLIKTRGQQVTLSCSPISGHRSVSWYQQTPGQGLQFLFEYFSETQRNKGNFPGRFSGRQFSNSRSEMNVSTLELGDSALYLCASSLSNVGTEAFFGQGTRLTVV.

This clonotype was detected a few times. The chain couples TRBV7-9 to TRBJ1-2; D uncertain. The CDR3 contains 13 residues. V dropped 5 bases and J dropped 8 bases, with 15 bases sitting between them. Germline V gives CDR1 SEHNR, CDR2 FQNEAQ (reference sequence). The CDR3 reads CASSPQGPAGYTF. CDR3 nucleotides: TGTGCCAGCAGCCCACAAGGACCGGCCGGCTACACCTTC.

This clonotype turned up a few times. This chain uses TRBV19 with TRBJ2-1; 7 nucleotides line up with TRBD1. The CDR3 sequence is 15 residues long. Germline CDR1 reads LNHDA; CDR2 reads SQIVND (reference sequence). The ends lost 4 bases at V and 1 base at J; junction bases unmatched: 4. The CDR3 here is CASSTYRGSYNEQFF. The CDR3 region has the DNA TGTGCCAGTAGTACATACAGGGGATCCTACAATGAGCAGTTCTTC.

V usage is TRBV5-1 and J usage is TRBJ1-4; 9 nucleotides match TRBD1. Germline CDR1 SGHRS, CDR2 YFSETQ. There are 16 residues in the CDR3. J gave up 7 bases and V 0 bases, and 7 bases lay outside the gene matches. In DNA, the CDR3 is TGCGCCAGCAGCTTGGGACCGGGACAGGGAGGTGAAAAACTGTTTTTT. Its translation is CASSLGPGQGGEKLFF.

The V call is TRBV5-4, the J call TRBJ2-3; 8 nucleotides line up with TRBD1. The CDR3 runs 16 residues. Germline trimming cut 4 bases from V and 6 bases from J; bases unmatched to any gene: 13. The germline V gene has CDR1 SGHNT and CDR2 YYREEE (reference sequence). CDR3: CASSPAPDRAGDTQYF. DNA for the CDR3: TGTGCCAGCAGCCCGGCGCCGGACAGGGCGGGGGATACGCAGTATTTT.

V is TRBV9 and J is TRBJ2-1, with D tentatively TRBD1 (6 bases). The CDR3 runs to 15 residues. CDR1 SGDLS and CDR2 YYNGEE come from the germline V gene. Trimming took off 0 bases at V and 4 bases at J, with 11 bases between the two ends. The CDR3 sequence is CASSVGRTAYNEQFF. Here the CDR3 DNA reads TGTGCCAGCAGCGTAGGCAGGACAGCTTACAATGAGCAGTTCTTC.

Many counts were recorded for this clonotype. The CDR3 region has the DNA TGTGCCAGCAGCGCTCCCACAGGGACTCGAGCCAACAATGAGCAGTTCTTC. Translated: CASSAPTGTRANNEQFF. V gene TRBV7-6 combines with J gene TRBJ2-1; either TRBD1 or TRBD2 may supply D (6 bases each). The germline CDR1 and CDR2 sequences are SGHVS and FNYEAQ. Deletions cut 5 bases from V and 5 bases from J, with 22 bases between. The CDR3 spans 17 residues.

This CDR3 reads CATAQGGTYNEQFF. DNA of the CDR3: TGTGCCACGGCACAGGGGGGGACTTACAATGAGCAGTTCTTC. The chain links TRBV24-1 to TRBJ2-1, with D possibly being TRBD1 (8 bases). The V gene's germline CDR1 is KGHDR and CDR2 SFDVKD. The V gene lost 10 bases and the J gene lost 4 bases, with 16 bases spanning the gap. The length of the CDR3 is 14 residues.

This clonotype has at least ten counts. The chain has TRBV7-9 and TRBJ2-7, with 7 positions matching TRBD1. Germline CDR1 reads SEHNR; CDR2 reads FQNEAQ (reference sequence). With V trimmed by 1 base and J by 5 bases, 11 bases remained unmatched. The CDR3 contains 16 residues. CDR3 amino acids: CASSLVGRQGAHEQYF. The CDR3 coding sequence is TGTGCCAGCAGCTTAGTAGGGAGACAGGGAGCCCACGAGCAGTACTTC.

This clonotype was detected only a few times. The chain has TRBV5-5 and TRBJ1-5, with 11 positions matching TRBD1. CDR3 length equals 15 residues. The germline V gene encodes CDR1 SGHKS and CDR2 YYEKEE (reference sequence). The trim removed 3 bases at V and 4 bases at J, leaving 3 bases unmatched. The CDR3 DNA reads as TGTGCCAGCAGCTGGGGACAGGGGGATAATCAGCCCCAGCATTTT. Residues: CASSWGQGDNQPQHF.

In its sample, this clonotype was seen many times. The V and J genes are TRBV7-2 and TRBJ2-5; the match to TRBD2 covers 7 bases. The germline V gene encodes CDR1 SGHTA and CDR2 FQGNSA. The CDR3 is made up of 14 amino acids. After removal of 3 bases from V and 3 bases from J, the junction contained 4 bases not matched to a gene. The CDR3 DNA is TGTGCCAGCAGCTTCAGGCTAGCGGAAGAGACCCAGTACTTC. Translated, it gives CASSFRLAEETQYF.

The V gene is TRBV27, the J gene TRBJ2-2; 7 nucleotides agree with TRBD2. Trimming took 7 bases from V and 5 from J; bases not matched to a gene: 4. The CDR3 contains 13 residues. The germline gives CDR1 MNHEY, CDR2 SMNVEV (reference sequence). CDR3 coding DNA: TGTGCCAGCACCATGGGAGGGACCGGGGAGCTGTTTTTT. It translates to CASTMGGTGELFF.

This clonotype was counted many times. Here the CDR3 DNA reads TGTGCCAGCAGCCCGGTCGGCGGGCCGACCTACGAGCAGTACTTC. This translates into CASSPVGGPTYEQYF. The V gene is TRBV5-4, the J gene TRBJ2-7; possible D gene TRBD2, 5 bases. Germline CDR1 SGHNT, CDR2 YYREEE (reference sequence). The germline V and J ends were trimmed by 4 bases and 2 bases, with 16 bases remaining between them. The CDR3 totals 15 residues.

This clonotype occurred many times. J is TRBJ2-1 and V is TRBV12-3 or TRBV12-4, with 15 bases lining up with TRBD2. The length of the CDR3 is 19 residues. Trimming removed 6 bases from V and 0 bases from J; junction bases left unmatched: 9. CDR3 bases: TGTGCCAGCAGAAAACCGGGACTAGCGGGAGGCAGCTCCTACAATGAGCAGTTCTTC. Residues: CASRKPGLAGGSSYNEQFF.

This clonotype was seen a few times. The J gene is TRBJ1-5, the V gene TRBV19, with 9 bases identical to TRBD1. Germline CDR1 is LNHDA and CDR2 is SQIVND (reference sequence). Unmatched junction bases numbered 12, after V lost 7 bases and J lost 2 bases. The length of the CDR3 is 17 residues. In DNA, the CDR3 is TGTGCCAGTAATTCTCGGGACGGGGACAGGGGCAATCAGCCCCAGCATTTT. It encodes CASNSRDGDRGNQPQHF.

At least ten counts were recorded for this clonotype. The DNA for the CDR3 is TGTGCCAGCAGAAGGGACACCTACAATGAGCAGTTCTTC. This gives the protein CASRRDTYNEQFF. V gene TRBV2 combines with J gene TRBJ2-1; D may be TRBD1 (6 bases). Germline values: CDR1 SNHLY, CDR2 FYNNEI. The V end lost 6 bases, the J end lost 2 bases, and 8 bases lay between the germline ends. This CDR3 is built from 13 residues.

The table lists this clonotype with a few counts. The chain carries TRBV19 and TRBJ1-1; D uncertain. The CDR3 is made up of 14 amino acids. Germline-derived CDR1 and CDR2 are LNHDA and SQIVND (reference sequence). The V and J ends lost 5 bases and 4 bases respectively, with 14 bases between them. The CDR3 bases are TGTGCCAGTAGTTCCTCGCAGATAGTCACTGAAGCTTTCTTT. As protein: CASSSSQIVTEAFF.

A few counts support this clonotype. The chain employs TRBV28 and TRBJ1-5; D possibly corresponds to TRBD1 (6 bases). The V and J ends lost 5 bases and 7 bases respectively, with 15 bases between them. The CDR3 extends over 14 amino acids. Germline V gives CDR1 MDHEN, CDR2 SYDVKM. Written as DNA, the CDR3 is TGTGCCAGCAGTCCAGCTTTAGGGGGACAGCCCCAGCATTTT. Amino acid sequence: CASSPALGGQPQHF.